This T cell receptor beta chain was sequenced during a study of T cells in Graves' hyperthyroidism and ophthalmopathy. Amplified TCR beta CDR3 regions derived from RNA transcripts. TCR CDR3 regions were first amplified by RT-PCR with HTBI primers. Using its own MiXCR run on the multiplex PCR reads, TCRdb lists one record per CDR3 protein. The table shows 300,000 to 450,000 distinct CDR3 sequences, with roughly an eighth occurring only once. In its sample, this clonotype was seen many times. The germline CDR1 and CDR2 sequences are ENHRY and SYGVKD. The CDR3 sequence is 19 residues long. The J segment lost 3 bases and the V segment lost 8 bases, leaving 21 bases of the junction unmatched.

The chain combines TRBV10-3 with TRBJ2-1, with 8 nucleotides matching TRBD1. Sequenced input: blood. The TCR sequence derives from a woman aged 18-35 years with Graves' hyperthyroidism. The CDR3 spells CAISPFGQGRTGHYNEQFF. In nucleotides, the CDR3 is TGTGCCATCTCCCCCTTTGGACAGGGTCGAACCGGGCACTACAATGAGCAGTTCTTC.